This entry is about one TCR beta chain. Method: immunoSEQ multiplex PCR; TCRdb's copy keeps in-frame clones and lacks some. This sample has tens of thousands of clones, with roughly nine tenths found just once. Trimming shortened V by 6 bases and J by 5 bases, and 19 bases separated the two germline ends. The CDR3 is made up of 15 amino acids. Germline CDR1 is MNHNY and CDR2 is SVGAGI (reference sequence). This specimen belongs to a study of blood T cell repertoires in COVID-19. Overall study context: COVID-19 samples, acute and convalescent, were from the United States, Italy and Spain.

The sequence derives from a man in his 70s with active COVID-19. The sequenced sample consisted of peripheral blood. The chain combines TRBV6-6 with TRBJ1-1; D not certain. The CDR3, as DNA: TGTGCCAGCAGCCTTGAGGGCCTCGATGGGACTGAAGCTTTCTTT. This sequence encodes CASSLEGLDGTEAFF.